One T cell receptor beta chain is described in this entry. What it binds is unknown. Patients were excluded for autoimmune disease history or systemic immunosuppression. The sample originates from a study of OX40 agonist ivuxolimab in advanced cancers. Study at large: The study gave patients intravenous ivuxolimab at 0.01 to 10 mg/kg every 2 weeks.

V was cut by 0 bases and J by 3 bases, with 0 bases left in between. The CDR3 spans 10 residues. Germline V gene lookup returns CDR1 DFQATT and CDR2 SNEGSKA (reference sequence). Study observations and caveats: The average count of expanded clones was higher among CD8+ T cells than among CD4+.

The repertoire was sequenced with immunoSEQ multiplex PCR; TCRdb's copy has only in-frame clones and lacks some. The repertoire holds 55,000 to 75,000 clones, with about nine tenths as singletons. This receptor was identified in an adult with an advanced solid tumor such as melanoma, head and neck, liver or kidney cancer. The chain links TRBV20-1 to TRBJ2-7; no definite D call. Specimen: CD4+ or CD8+ T cells sorted from blood, collected in a trial of the OX40 agonist ivuxolimab. The chain's CDR3 is CSARDYEQYF. CDR3 coding DNA: TGCAGTGCTAGAGACTACGAGCAGTACTTC.